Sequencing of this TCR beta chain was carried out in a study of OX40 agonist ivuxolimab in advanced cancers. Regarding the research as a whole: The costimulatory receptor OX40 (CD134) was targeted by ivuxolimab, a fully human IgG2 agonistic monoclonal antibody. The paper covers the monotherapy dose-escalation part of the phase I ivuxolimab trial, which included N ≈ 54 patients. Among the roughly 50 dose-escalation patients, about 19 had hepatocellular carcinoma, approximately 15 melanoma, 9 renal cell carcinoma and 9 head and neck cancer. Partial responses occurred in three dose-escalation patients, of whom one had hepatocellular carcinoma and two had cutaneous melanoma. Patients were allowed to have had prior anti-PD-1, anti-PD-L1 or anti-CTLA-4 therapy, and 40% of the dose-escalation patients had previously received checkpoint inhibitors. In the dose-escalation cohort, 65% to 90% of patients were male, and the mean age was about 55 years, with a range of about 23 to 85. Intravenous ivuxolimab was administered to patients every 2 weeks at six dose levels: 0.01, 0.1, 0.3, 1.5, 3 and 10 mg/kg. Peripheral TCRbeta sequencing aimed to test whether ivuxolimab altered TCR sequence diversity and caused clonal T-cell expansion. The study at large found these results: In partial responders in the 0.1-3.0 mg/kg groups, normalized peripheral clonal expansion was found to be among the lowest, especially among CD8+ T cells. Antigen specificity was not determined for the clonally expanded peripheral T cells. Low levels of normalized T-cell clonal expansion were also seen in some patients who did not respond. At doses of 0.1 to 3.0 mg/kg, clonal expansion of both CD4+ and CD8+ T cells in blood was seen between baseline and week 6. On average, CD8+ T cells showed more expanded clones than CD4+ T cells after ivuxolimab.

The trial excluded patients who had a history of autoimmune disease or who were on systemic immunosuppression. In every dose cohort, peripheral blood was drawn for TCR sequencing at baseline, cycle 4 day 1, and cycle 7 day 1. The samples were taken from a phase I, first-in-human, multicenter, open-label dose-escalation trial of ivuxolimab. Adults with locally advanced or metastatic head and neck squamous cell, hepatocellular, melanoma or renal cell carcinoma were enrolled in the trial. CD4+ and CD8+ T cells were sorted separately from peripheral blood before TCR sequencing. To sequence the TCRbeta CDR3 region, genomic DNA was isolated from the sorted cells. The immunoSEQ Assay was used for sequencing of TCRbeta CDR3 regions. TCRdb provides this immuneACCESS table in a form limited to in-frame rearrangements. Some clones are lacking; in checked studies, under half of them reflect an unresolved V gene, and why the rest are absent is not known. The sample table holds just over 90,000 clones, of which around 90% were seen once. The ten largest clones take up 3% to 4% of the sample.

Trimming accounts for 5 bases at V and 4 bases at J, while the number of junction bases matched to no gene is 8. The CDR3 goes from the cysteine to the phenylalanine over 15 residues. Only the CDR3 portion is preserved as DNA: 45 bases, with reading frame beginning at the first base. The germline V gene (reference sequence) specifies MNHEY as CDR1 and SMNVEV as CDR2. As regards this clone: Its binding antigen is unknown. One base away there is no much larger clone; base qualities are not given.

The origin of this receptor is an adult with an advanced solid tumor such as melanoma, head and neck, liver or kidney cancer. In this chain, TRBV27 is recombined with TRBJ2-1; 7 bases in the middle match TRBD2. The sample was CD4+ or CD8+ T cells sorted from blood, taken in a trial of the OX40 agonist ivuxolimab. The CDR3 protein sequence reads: CASSLSGEPYNEQFF. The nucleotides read TGTGCCAGCAGTCTGAGCGGGGAGCCTTACAATGAGCAGTTCTTC.